This T cell receptor beta chain emerged from a study of blood T cells in healthy people across ages. Germline-derived CDR1 and CDR2 are SGHRS and YFSETQ. The V and J ends lost 0 bases and 3 bases respectively, with 9 bases between them. This CDR3 has 14 residues. This clonotype was counted only a few times. Alongside a J-beta primer mix, a sample-barcoded 5' primer served in a second PCR lasting about 7 to 11 cycles. One entry per CDR3 protein results from TCRdb running MiXCR on the 5' RACE reads. The data show about 780,000 distinct CDR3 sequences, around 25% seen once. These same data were also listed under a study on T cells of mothers and their children.

V and J are TRBV5-1 and TRBJ2-5, with D possibly matching TRBD1 (5 bases). The sequence was collected from a boy between 5 and 17 years old in good health. Sequences were obtained from blood. Here the CDR3 DNA reads TGCGCCAGCAGCTTGGACAGGATTGAAGAGACCCAGTACTTC. It yields the protein CASSLDRIEETQYF.